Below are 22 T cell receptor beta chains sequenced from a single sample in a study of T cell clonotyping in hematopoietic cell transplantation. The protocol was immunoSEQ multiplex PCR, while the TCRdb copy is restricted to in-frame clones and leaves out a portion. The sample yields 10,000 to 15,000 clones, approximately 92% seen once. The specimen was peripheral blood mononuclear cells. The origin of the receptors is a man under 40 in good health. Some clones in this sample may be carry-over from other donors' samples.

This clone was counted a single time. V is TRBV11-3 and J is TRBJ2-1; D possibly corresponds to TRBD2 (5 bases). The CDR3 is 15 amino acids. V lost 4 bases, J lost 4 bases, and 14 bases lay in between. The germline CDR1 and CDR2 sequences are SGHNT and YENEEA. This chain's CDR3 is CASSSYGISYNEQFF. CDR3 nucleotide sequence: TGTGCCAGCAGCTCTTACGGGATTAGTTACAATGAGCAGTTCTTC.

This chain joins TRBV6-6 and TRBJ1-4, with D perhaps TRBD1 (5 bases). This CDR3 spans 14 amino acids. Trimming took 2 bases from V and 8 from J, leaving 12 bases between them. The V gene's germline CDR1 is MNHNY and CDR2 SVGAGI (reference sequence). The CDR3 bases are TGTGCCAGCAGTTACGGGACGACCGGGGAAAAACTGTTTTTT. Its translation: CASSYGTTGEKLFF.

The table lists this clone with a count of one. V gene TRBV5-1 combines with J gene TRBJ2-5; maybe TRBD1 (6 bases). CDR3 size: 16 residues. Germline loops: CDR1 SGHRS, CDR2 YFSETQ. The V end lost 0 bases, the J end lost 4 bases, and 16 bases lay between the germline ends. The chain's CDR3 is CASSLGGTPGLETQYF. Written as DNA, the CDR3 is TGCGCCAGCAGCTTGGGAGGGACACCTGGCCTAGAGACCCAGTACTTC.

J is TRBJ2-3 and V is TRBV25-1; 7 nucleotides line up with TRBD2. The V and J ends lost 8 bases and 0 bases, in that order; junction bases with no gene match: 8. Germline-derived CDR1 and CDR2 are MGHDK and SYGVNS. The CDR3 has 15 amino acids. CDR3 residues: CASHKRGPSTDTQYF. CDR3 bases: TGTGCCAGCCATAAGCGGGGTCCTAGCACAGATACGCAGTATTTT.

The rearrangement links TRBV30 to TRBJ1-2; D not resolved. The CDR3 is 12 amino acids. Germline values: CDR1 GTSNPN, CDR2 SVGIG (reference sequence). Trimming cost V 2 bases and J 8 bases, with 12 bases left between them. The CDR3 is CAWSLPLMGYTF. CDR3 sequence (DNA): TGTGCCTGGAGTTTGCCCCTTATGGGCTACACCTTC.

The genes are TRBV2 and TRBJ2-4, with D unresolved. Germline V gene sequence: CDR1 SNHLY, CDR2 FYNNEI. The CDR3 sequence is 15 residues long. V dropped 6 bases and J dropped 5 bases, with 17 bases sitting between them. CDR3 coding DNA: TGTGCCAGCAGGGCCAGGTCCACGTTGGAAAACATTCAGTACTTC. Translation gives CASRARSTLENIQYF.

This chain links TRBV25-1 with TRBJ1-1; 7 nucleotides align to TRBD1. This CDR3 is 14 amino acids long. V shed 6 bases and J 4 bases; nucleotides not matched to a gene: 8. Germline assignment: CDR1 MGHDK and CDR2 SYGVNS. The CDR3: CASSLQGTGTEAFF. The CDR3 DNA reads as TGTGCCAGCAGCCTACAGGGGACGGGCACTGAAGCTTTCTTT. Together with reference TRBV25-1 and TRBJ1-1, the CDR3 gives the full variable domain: EADIYQTPRYLVIGTGKKITLECSQTMGHDKMYWYQQDPGMELHLIHYSYGVNSTEKGDLSSESTVSRIRTEHFPLTLESARPSHTSQYLCASSLQGTGTEAFFGQGTRLTVV.

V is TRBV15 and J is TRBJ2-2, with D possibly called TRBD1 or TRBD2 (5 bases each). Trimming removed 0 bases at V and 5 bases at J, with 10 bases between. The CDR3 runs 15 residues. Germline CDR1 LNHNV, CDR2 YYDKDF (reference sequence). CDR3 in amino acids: CATSREVGATGELFF. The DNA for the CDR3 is TGTGCCACCAGCAGAGAGGTCGGGGCAACCGGGGAGCTGTTTTTT.

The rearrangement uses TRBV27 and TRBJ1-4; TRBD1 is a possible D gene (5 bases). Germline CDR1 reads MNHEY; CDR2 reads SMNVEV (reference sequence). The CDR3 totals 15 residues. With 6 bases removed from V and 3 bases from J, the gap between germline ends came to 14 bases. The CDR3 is CASRGLGVSNEKLFF. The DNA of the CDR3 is TGTGCCAGCAGGGGGCTGGGGGTTTCTAATGAAAAACTGTTTTTT.

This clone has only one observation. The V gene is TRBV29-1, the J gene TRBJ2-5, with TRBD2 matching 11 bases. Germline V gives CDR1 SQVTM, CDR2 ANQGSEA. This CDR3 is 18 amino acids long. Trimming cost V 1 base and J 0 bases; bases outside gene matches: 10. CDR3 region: CSVEGGIAGGPYQETQYF. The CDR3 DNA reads TGCAGCGTTGAAGGGGGAATAGCGGGAGGGCCCTACCAAGAGACCCAGTACTTC.

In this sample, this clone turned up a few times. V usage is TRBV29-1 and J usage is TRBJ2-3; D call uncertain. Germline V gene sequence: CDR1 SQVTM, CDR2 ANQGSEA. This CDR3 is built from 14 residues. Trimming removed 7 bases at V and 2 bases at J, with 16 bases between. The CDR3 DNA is TGCAGCGCAGTAAAGGAAGGTCACACAGATACGCAGTATTTT. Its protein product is CSAVKEGHTDTQYF.

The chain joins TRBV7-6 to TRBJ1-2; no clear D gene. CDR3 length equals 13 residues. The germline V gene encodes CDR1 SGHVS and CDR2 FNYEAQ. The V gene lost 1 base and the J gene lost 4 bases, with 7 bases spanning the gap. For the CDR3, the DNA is TGTGCCAGCAGCTTAGAAGGTGCCTATGGCTACACCTTC. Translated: CASSLEGAYGYTF.

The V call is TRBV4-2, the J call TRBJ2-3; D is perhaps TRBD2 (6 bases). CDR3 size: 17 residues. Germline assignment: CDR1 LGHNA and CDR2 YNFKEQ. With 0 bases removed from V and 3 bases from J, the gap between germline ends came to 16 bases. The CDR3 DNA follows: TGTGCCAGCAGCCAAGATAATAGCGGAGGAGGAACAGATACGCAGTATTTT. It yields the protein CASSQDNSGGGTDTQYF.

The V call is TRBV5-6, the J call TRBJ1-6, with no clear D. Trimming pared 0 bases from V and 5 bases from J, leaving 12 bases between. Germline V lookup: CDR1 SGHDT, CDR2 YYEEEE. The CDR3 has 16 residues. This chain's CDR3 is CASSLVGGQNNSPLHF. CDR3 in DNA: TGTGCCAGCAGCTTGGTTGGCGGCCAGAATAATTCACCCCTCCACTTT.

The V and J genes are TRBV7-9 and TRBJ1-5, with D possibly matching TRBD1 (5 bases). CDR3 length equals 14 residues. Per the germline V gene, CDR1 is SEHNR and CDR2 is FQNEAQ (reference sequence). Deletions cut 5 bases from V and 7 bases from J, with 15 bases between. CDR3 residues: CASSGRGARQPQHF. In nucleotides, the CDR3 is TGTGCCAGCAGCGGCCGCGGGGCCCGGCAGCCCCAGCATTTT. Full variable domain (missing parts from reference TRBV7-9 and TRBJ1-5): DTGVSQNPRHKITKRGQNVTFRCDPISEHNRLYWYRQTLGQGPEFLTYFQNEAQLEKSRLLSDRFSAERPKGSFSTLEIQRTEQGDSAMYLCASSGRGARQPQHFGDGTRLSIL.

The CDR3 nucleotides are TGTGCCAGCAGTGACAACTCTGGGGCCAACGTCCTGACTTTC. Protein: CASSDNSGANVLTF. The chain carries TRBV6-1 and TRBJ2-6; D is unclear. The germline CDR1 and CDR2 sequences are MNHNS and SASEGT. V was clipped by 3 bases and J by 0 bases, with 3 bases between them. This CDR3 is built from 14 residues.

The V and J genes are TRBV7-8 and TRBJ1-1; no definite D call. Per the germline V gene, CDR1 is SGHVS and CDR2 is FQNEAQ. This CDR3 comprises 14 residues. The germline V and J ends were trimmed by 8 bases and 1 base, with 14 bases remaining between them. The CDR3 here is CASSPARENTEAFF. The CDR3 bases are TGTGCCAGCTCCCCGGCTAGGGAGAACACTGAAGCTTTCTTT.

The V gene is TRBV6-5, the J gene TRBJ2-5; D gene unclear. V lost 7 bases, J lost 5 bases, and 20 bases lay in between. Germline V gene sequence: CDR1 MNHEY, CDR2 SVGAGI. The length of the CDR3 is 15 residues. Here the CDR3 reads CASMGPTTDRETQYF. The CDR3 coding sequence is TGTGCCAGCATGGGTCCAACCACGGATCGGGAGACCCAGTACTTC.

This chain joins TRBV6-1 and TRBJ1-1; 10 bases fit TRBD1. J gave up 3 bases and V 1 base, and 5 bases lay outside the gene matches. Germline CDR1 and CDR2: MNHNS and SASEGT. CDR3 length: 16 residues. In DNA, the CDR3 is TGTGCCAGCAGTGAAGAGGGGGACAGGGGTTACACTGAAGCTTTCTTT. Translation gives CASSEEGDRGYTEAFF.

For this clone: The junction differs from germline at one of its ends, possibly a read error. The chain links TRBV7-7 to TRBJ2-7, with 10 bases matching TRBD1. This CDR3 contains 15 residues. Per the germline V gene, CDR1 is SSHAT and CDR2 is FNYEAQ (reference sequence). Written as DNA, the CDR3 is TGTGCTAGCAGCTCCGGGACAGGGGACTCCTACGAGCAGTACTTC. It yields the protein CASSSGTGDSYEQYF.

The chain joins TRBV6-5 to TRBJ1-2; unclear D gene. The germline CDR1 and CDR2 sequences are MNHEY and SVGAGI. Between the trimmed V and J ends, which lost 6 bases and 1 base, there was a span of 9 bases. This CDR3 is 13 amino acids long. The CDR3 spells CASRPPGNYGYTF. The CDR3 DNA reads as TGTGCCAGCAGGCCTCCTGGTAACTATGGCTACACCTTC.

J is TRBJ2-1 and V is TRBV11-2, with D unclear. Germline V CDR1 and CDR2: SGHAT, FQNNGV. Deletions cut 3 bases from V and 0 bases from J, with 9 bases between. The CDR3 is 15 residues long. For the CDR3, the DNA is TGTGCCAGCAGCTTTGACCCGAGCTCCTACAATGAGCAGTTCTTC. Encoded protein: CASSFDPSSYNEQFF.